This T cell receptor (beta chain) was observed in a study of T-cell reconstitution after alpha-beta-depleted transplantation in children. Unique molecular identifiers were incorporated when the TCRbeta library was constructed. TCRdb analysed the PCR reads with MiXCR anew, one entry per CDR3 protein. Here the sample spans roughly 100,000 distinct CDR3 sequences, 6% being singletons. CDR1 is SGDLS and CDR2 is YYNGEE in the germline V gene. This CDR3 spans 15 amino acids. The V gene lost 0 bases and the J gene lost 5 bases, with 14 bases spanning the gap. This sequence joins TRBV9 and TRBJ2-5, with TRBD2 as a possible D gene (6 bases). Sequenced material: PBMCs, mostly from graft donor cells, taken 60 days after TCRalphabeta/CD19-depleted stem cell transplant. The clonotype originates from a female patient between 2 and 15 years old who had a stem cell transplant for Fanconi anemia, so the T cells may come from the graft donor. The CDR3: CASSVGGLPSETQYF. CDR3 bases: TGTGCCAGCAGCGTAGGGGGACTCCCATCGGAGACCCAGTACTTC.